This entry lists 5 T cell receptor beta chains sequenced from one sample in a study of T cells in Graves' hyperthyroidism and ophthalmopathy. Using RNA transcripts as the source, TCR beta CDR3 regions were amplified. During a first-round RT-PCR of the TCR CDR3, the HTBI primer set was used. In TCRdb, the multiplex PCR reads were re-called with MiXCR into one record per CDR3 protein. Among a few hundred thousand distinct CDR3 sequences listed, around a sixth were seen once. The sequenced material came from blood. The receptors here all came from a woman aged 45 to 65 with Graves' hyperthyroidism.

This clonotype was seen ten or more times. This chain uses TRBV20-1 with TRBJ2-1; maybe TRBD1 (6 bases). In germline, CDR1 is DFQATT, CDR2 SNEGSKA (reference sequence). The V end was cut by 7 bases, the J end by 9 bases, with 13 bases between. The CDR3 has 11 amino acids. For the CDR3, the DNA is TGCAGTGGACAGGTCTTCGGTGAGCAGTTCTTC. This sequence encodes CSGQVFGEQFF.

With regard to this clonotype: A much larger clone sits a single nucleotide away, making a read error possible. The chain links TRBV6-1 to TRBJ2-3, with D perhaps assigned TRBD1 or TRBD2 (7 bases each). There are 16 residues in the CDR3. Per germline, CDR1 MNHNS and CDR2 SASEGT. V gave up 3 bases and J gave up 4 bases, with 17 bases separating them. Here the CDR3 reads CASSDPSGGASDTQYF. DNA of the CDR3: TGTGCCAGCAGTGATCCTTCAGGGGGGGCCTCAGATACGCAGTATTTT.

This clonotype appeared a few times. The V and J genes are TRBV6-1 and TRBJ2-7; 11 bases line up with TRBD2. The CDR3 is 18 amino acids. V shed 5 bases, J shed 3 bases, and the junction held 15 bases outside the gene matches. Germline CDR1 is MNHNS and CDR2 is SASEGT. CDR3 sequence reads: CASSRRTKLGLAVYEQYF. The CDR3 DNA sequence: TGTGCCAGCAGTCGACGAACGAAATTGGGACTAGCGGTCTACGAGCAGTACTTC.

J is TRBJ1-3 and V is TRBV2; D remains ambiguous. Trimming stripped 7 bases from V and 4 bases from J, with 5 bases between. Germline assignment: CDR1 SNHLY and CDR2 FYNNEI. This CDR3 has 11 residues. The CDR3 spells CASNGGNTIYF. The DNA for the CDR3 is TGTGCCAGCAATGGGGGAAACACCATATATTTT. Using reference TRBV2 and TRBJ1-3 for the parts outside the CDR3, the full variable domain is EPEVTQTPSHQVTQMGQEVILRCVPISNHLYFYWYRQILGQKVEFLVSFYNNEISEKSEIFDDQFSVERPDGSNFTLKIRSTKLEDSAMYFCASNGGNTIYFGEGSWLTVV.

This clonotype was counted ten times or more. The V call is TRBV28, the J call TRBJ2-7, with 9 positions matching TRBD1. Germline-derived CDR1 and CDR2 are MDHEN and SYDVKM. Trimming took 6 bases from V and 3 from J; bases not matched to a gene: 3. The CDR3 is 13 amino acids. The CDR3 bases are TGTGCCAGCAGCCCGGGACAGGGCTACGAGCAGTACTTC. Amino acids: CASSPGQGYEQYF.